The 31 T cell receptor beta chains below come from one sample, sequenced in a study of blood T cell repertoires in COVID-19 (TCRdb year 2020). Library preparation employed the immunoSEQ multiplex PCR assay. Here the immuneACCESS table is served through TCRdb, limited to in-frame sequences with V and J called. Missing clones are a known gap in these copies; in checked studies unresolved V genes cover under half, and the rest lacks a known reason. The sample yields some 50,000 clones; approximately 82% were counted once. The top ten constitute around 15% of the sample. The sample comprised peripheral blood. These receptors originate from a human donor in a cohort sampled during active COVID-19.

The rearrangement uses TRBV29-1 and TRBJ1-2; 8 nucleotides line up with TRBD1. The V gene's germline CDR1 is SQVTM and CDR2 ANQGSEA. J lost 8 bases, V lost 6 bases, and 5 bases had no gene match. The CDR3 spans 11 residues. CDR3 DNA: TGCAGCGTCCGACAGGGGTTCGGCTACACCTTC. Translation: CSVRQGFGYTF.

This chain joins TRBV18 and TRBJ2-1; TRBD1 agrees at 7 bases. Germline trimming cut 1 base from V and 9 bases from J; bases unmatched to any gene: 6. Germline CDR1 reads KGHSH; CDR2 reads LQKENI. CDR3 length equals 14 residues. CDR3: CASSPRTGSGEQFF. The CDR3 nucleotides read TGTGCCAGCTCACCACGGACAGGATCTGGTGAGCAGTTCTTC.

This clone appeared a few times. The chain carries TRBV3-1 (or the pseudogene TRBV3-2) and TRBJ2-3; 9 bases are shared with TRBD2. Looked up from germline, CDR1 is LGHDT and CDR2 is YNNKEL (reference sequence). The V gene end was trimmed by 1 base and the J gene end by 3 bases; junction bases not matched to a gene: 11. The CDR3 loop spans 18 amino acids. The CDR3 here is CASSQGAWWRGGTDTQYF. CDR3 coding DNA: TGTGCCAGCAGCCAAGGAGCATGGTGGCGGGGGGGTACAGATACGCAGTATTTT.

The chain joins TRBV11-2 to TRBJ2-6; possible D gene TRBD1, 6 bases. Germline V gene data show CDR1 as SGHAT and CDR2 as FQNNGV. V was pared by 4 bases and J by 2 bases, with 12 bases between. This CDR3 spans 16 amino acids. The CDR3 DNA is TGTGCCAGCAGCTCCTGGACAGTCCCTGGGGCCAACGTCCTGACTTTC. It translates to CASSSWTVPGANVLTF.

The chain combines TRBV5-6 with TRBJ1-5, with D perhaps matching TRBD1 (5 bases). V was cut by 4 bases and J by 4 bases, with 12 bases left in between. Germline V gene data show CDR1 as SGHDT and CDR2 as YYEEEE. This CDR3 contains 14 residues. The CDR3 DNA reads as TGTGCCAGCAGCCCACGGGGGTTTAATCAGCCCCAGCATTTT. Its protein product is CASSPRGFNQPQHF.

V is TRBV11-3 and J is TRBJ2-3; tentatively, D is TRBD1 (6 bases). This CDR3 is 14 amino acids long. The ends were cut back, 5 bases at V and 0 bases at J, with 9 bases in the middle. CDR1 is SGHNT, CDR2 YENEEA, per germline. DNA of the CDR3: TGTGCCAGCAGCACCAGGGGTAGCACAGATACGCAGTATTTT. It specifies CASSTRGSTDTQYF.

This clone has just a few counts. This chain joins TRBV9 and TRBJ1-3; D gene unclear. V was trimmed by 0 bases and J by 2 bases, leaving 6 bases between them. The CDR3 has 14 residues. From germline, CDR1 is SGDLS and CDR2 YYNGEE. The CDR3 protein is CASSVESAGNTIYF. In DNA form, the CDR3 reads TGTGCCAGCAGCGTAGAGAGCGCTGGAAACACCATATATTTT.

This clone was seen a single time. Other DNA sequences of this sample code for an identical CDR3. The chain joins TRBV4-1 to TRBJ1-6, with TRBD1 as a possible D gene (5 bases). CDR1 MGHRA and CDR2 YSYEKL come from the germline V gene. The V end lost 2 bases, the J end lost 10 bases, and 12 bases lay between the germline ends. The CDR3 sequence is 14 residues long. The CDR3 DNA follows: TGCGCCAGCAGCCAACCGCGGGGGGAATCACCCCTCCACTTT. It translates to CASSQPRGESPLHF.

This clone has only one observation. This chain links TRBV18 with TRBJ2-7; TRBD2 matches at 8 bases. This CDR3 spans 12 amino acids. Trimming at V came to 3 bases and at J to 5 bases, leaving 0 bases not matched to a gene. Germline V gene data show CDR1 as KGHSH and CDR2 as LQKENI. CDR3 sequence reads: CASSPRGDEQYF. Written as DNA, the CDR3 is TGTGCCAGCTCACCGCGGGGGGACGAGCAGTACTTC.

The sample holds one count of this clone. As DNA, the CDR3 is TGTGCCAGCAGTTTCCAAGGACAGGGTTACGAGCAGTACTTC. Amino acid sequence: CASSFQGQGYEQYF. The genes are TRBV6-6 and TRBJ2-7, with 8 nucleotides matching TRBD1. Per germline, CDR1 MNHNY and CDR2 SVGAGI (reference sequence). This CDR3 comprises 14 residues. The ends lost 4 bases at V and 4 bases at J; junction bases unmatched: 6.

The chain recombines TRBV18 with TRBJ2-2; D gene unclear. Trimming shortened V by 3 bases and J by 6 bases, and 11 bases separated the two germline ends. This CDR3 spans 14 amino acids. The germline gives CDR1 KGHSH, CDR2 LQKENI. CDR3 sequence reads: CASSPHEMAGELFF. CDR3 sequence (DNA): TGTGCCAGCTCACCCCACGAGATGGCCGGGGAGCTGTTTTTT.

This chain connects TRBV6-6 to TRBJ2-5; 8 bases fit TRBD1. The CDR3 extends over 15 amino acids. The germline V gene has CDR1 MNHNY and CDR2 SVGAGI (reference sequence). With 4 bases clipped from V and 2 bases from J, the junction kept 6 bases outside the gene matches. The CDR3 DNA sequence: TGTGCCAGCAGTTCGGGACAGGTACATCAAGAGACCCAGTACTTC. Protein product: CASSSGQVHQETQYF.

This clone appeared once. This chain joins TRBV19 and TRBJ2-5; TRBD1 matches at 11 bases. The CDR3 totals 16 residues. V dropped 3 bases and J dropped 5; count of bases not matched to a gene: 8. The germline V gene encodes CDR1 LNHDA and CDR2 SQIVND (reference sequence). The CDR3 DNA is TGTGCCAGTAGTATTACCGGGACAGGGGGTATGGAGACCCAGTACTTC. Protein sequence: CASSITGTGGMETQYF.

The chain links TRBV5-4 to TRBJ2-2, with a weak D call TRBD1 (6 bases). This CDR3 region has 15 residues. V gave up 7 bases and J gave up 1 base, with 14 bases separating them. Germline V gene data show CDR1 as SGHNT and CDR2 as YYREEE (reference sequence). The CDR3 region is CASGSDSLNTGELFF. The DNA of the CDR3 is TGTGCCAGCGGTTCGGACAGTCTGAACACCGGGGAGCTGTTTTTT. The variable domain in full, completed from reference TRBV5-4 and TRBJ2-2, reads ETGVTQSPTHLIKTRGQQVTLRCSSQSGHNTVSWYQQALGQGPQFIFQYYREEENGRGNFPPRFSGLQFPNYSSELNVNALELDDSALYLCASGSDSLNTGELFFGEGSRLTVL.

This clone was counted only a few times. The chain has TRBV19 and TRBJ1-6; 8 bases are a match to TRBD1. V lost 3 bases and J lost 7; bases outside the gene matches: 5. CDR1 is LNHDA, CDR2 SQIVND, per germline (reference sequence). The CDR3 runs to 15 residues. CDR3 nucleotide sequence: TGTGCCAGTAGTATTCTTGACAGGGGAAATTCACCCCTCCACTTT. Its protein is CASSILDRGNSPLHF.

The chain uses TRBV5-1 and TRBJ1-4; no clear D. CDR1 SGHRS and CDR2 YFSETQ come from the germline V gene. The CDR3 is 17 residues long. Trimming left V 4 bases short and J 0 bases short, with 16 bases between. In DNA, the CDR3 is TGCGCCAGCAGCCACGCTGCTCCCCGGGCAACTAATGAAAAACTGTTTTTT. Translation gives CASSHAAPRATNEKLFF.

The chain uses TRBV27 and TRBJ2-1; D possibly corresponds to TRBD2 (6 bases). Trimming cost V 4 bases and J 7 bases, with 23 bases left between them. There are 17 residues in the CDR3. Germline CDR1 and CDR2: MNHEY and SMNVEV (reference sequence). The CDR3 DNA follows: TGTGCCAGCAGTTCCCGGCGAGTGGGGGGTAGACGGAATGAGCAGTTCTTC. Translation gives CASSSRRVGGRRNEQFF.

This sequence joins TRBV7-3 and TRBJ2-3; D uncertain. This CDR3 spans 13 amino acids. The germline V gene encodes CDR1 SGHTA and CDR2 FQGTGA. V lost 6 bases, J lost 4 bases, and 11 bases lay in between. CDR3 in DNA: TGTGCCAGCAGTAGACAAAATTCAGATACGCAGTATTTT. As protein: CASSRQNSDTQYF. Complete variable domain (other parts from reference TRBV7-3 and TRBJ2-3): GAGVSQTPSNKVTEKGKYVELRCDPISGHTALYWYRQSLGQGPEFLIYFQGTGAADDSGLPNDRFFAVRPEGSVSTLKIQRTERGDSAVYLCASSRQNSDTQYFGPGTRLTVL.

This chain's CDR3 is CASSLVRSGEQFF. The CDR3 DNA reads as TGTGCCAGCAGTTTAGTGAGGAGTGGTGAGCAGTTCTTC. The J gene is TRBJ2-1, the V gene TRBV12-3 or TRBV12-4; D gene uncertain. This CDR3 has 13 residues. V was clipped by 1 base and J by 9 bases, with 10 bases between them.

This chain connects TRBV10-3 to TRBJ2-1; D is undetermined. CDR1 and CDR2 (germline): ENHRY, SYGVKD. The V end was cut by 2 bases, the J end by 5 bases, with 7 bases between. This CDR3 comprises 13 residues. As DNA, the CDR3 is TGTGCCATCAGTGAGGTTGACAACAATGAGCAGTTCTTC. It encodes CAISEVDNNEQFF.

The CDR3 DNA sequence: TGTGCCTGGAGTGCCCTGACAGGCCCTGATTCACCCCTCCACTTT. It translates to CAWSALTGPDSPLHF. The chain links TRBV30 to TRBJ1-6; weak D call: TRBD1 (6 bases). The CDR3 covers 15 residues. V shed 1 base and J shed 8 bases, with 15 bases lying between them. The germline V gene has CDR1 GTSNPN and CDR2 SVGIG (reference sequence).

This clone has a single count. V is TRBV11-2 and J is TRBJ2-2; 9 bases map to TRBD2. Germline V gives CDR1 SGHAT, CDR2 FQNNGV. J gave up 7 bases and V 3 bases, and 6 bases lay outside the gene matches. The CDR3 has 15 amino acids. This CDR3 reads CASSFERGALGELFF. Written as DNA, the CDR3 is TGTGCCAGCAGCTTTGAGCGGGGGGCGCTCGGGGAGCTGTTTTTT. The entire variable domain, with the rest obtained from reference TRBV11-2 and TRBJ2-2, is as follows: EAGVAQSPRYKIIEKRQSVAFWCNPISGHATLYWYQQILGQGPKLLIQFQNNGVVDDSQLPKDRFSAERLKGVDSTLKIQPAKLEDSAVYLCASSFERGALGELFFGEGSRLTVL.

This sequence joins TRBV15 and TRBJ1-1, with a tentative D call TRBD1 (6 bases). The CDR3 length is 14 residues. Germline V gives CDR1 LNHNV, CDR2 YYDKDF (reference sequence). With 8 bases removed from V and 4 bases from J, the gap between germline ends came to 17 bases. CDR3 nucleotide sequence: TGTGCCACCTGGGGGGGGGCCAGGGGCACTGAAGCTTTCTTT. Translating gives CATWGGARGTEAFF.

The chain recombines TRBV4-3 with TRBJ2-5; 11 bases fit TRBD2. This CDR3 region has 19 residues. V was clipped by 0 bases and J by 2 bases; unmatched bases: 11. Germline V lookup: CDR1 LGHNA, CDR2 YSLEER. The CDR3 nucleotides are TGCGCCAGCAGCCAAGATCTGCAATCTAGCGGGGGGATGCAAGAGACCCAGTACTTC. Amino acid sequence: CASSQDLQSSGGMQETQYF.

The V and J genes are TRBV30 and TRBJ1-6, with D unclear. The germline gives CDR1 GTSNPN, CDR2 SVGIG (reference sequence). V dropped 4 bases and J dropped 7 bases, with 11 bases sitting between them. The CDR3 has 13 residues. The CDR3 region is CAWTRGGNSPLHF. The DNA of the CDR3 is TGTGCCTGGACTCGAGGCGGCAATTCACCCCTCCACTTT.

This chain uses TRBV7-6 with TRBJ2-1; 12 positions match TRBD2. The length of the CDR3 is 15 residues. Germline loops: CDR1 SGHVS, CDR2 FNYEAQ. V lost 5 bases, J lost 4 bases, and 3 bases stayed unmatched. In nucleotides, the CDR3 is TGTGCCAGCAGCGTAACTAGCGGGGGGTACAATGAGCAGTTCTTC. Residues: CASSVTSGGYNEQFF.

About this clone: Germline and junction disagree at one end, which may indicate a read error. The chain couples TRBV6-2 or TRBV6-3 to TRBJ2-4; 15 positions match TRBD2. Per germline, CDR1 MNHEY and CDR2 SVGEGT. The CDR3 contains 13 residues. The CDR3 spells CASSSGLAGGGHF. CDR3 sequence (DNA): TGTGCCAGCAGTTCGGGACTAGCGGGGGGTGGGCACTTC.

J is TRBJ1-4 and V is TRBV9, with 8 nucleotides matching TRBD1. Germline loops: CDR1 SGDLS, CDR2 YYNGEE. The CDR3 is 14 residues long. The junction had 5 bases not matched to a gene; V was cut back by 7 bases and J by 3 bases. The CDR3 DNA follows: TGTGCCAGCGGCCGGGACAGGTCTAATGAAAAACTGTTTTTT. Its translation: CASGRDRSNEKLFF.

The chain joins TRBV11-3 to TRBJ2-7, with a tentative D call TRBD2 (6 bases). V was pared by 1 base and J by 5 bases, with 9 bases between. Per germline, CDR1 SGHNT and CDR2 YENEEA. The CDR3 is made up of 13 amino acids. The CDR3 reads CASSLAGGNEQYF. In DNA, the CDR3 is TGTGCCAGCAGCTTAGCCGGGGGAAACGAGCAGTACTTC.

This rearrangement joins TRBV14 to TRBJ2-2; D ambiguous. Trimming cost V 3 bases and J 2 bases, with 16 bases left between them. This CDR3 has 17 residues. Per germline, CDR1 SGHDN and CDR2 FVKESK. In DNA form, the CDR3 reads TGTGCCAGCAGCCACTTTGCGGATAGCTTAAACACCGGGGAGCTGTTTTTT. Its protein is CASSHFADSLNTGELFF.

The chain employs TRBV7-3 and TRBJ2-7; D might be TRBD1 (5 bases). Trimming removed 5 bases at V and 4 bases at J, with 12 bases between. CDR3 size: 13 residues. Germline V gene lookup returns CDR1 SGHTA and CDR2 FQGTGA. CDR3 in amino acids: CASSRTRSYEQYF. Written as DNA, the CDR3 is TGTGCCAGCAGCAGGACACGCTCTTACGAGCAGTACTTC. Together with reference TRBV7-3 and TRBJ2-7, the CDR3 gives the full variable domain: GAGVSQTPSNKVTEKGKYVELRCDPISGHTALYWYRQSLGQGPEFLIYFQGTGAADDSGLPNDRFFAVRPEGSVSTLKIQRTERGDSAVYLCASSRTRSYEQYFGPGTRLTVT.